The rows below give T cell receptor beta chains drawn from one sample of a study of blood T cell repertoires in COVID-19. Only in-frame clones appear in the TCRdb table, and some are missing; sequencing was by immunoSEQ multiplex PCR. The top ten hold around 7.5% of the sample, which has about 230,000 clones, roughly 81% seen once. Material: peripheral blood. The source of these receptors is a woman over 75 with COVID-19, enrolled during active disease. Both conserved end residues are part of each CDR3. The D gene is left open where the match is weak. Only some rows state a clone size, as once, few, many or a class for expanded clones.

v_call,cdr3_length,j_call,clone_size,d_call,cdr3_nt,cdr3_aa
TRBV3-1/TRBV3-2,12,TRBJ1-5,-,-,TGTGCCAGCAGCCGGGGGGATCAGCCCCAGCATTTT,CASSRGDQPQHF
TRBV24-1,13,TRBJ1-2,-,TRBD1,TGTGCCACCAGTGAGGCGACAGGGCGAGGCTACACCTTC,CATSEATGRGYTF
TRBV5-1,15,TRBJ2-1,few,-,TGCGCCAGCACCCGTAGCGGCAGCTCCTACAATGAGCAGTTCTTC,CASTRSGSSYNEQFF
TRBV2,16,TRBJ1-5,once,-,TGTGCCAGCAGCCCAAGGGAGGGAGTGGGTAATCAGCCCCAGCATTTT,CASSPREGVGNQPQHF
TRBV5-1,14,TRBJ2-3,-,TRBD2,TGCGCCAGTCGGTCGACTAGCGGTACAGATACGCAGTATTTT,CASRSTSGTDTQYF
TRBV29-1,16,TRBJ2-1,-,TRBD2,TGCAGCGTTGAAAGGTTTAGCGGGGGGTCCTACAATGAGCAGTTCTTC,CSVERFSGGSYNEQFF
TRBV28,15,TRBJ1-2,-,-,TGTGCCAGCAGTTTCCCTCGACAGGCTAACTATGGCTACACCTTC,CASSFPRQANYGYTF
TRBV6-5,13,TRBJ1-1,-,-,TGTGCCAGCAGTACGACTATGAACACTGAAGCTTTCTTT,CASSTTMNTEAFF
TRBV11-2,13,TRBJ2-4,-,TRBD2,TGTGCCAGCAGCTTAGCGGGGGAGGGCATTCAGTACTTC,CASSLAGEGIQYF
TRBV27,14,TRBJ1-5,-,TRBD1,TGTGCCAGTGGGGCCGGGACAGGGAATCAGCCCCAGCATTTT,CASGAGTGNQPQHF
TRBV19,16,TRBJ1-5,-,TRBD1,TGTGCCAGTAGTATAGCGACAGGGGCCCTCAATCAGCCCCAGCATTTT,CASSIATGALNQPQHF
TRBV19,15,TRBJ2-3,-,-,TGTGCCAGTAGTATCATGGCCAGTTCATCCGATACGCAGTATTTT,CASSIMASSSDTQYF
TRBV7-9,14,TRBJ1-5,-,-,TGTGCCAGCCAATACCTAGGAAGCAATCAGCCCCAGCATTTT,CASQYLGSNQPQHF
TRBV5-1,15,TRBJ1-2,-,-,TGCGCCAGCAGCTTGGTAGAGGGCGGTAGCTATGGCTACACCTTC,CASSLVEGGSYGYTF
TRBV27,15,TRBJ2-3,-,TRBD2,TGTGCCAGCAGTTGGGGACTAGCGGGGACAGATACGCAGTATTTT,CASSWGLAGTDTQYF
TRBV9,15,TRBJ2-7,-,TRBD2,TGTGCCAGCAGCGTATCGGGACTAGCTTCCTACGAGCAGTACTTC,CASSVSGLASYEQYF
TRBV21-1,16,TRBJ1-6,-,-,TGTGCCAGCAGCAACCTAGACAGGAGAGATAATTCACCCCTCCACTTT,CASSNLDRRDNSPLHF
TRBV5-1,13,TRBJ1-1,-,-,TGCGCCAGCCGTGGGGAGTTGAACACTGAAGCTTTCTTT,CASRGELNTEAFF
TRBV19,15,TRBJ1-1,few,TRBD1,TGTGCCAGTAGTAACGACAGGGGGCGGAACACTGAAGCTTTCTTT,CASSNDRGRNTEAFF
TRBV5-4,14,TRBJ2-1,-,TRBD2,TGTGCCAGCAGCTTAGGGGCGGGAGGGATGGAGCAGTTCTTC,CASSLGAGGMEQFF
TRBV9,16,TRBJ1-1,-,TRBD1,TGTGCCAGCAGCAGTTTAACAGGGGGCACGAACACTGAAGCTTTCTTT,CASSSLTGGTNTEAFF
TRBV2,13,TRBJ1-5,-,-,TGTGCCAGCAAGTCACAGGTACGTCAGCCCCAGCATTTT,CASKSQVRQPQHF
TRBV7-2,15,TRBJ1-4,-,-,TGTGCCAGCAGCTTAGTGGGGCGGGGTGGTGAAAAACTGTTTTTT,CASSLVGRGGEKLFF
TRBV29-1,12,TRBJ2-1,-,-,TGCAGCGTTGAGGTGAAGGAGGATGAGCAGTTCTTC,CSVEVKEDEQFF
TRBV5-8,15,TRBJ2-7,-,-,TGTGCCAGCAGCTTGGAGGGCAGGGGTCCCAACGAGCAGTACTTC,CASSLEGRGPNEQYF
TRBV9,15,TRBJ2-3,-,-,TGTGCCAGCAGCGTAGAATTGGGGGCCGGAGATACGCAGTATTTT,CASSVELGAGDTQYF
TRBV19,14,TRBJ1-4,-,-,TGTGCCAGTAGTGCCGGTTCGACTAATGAAAAACTGTTTTTT,CASSAGSTNEKLFF
TRBV7-9,12,TRBJ1-2,-,-,TGTGCCAGCAGCGAGGCGGGGAGGGGCTACACCTTC,CASSEAGRGYTF
TRBV4-1,16,TRBJ1-5,-,TRBD1,TGCGCCAGCAGCCAAGAGGGCGGCAGGGGGAATCAGCCCCAGCATTTT,CASSQEGGRGNQPQHF
TRBV11-3,12,TRBJ2-5,once,-,TGTGCCAGCAGCTTAGAGCCAGGGAAGGTATACTTC,CASSLEPGKVYF
TRBV6-5,16,TRBJ1-6,-,-,TGTGCCAGCAGTTACAGGGGCAGGGGCGGGAATTCACCCCTCCACTTT,CASSYRGRGGNSPLHF
TRBV9,15,TRBJ2-1,-,TRBD1,TGTGCCAGCAGCGAAGGACAGGGTTCCTACAATGAGCAGTTCTTC,CASSEGQGSYNEQFF
TRBV7-2,12,TRBJ2-3,-,-,TGTGCCAGCAGCTTTAGAACAGATACGCAGTATTTT,CASSFRTDTQYF
TRBV18,15,TRBJ1-1,-,-,TGTGCCAGCTCACCCCCCCGAGTGATGAACACTGAAGCTTTCTTT,CASSPPRVMNTEAFF
TRBV5-1,16,TRBJ1-1,-,TRBD1,TGCGCCAGCAGCGTTTACAGGGGCACCATGAACACTGAAGCTTTCTTT,CASSVYRGTMNTEAFF
TRBV4-1,16,TRBJ1-4,few,-,TGCGCCAGCAGCCAAGAGGGAGACGGACGGGGTGAAAAACTGTTTTTT,CASSQEGDGRGEKLFF
TRBV11-2,14,TRBJ1-2,-,-,TGTGCCAGCAGCTTAGATCAGATTCTCTATGGCTACACCTTC,CASSLDQILYGYTF
TRBV9,16,TRBJ2-5,-,-,TGTGCCAGCAGCGTAGCTAAGCCAGGAGGGGCAGAGACCCAGTACTTC,CASSVAKPGGAETQYF
TRBV7-9,12,TRBJ1-1,-,-,TGTGCCAGCAGCTTAATCGGGGGTAGCGCTTTCTTT,CASSLIGGSAFF
TRBV19,15,TRBJ1-5,-,-,TGTGCCAGTAGTGGCGTACAGGGAGGCAATCAGCCCCAGCATTTT,CASSGVQGGNQPQHF
TRBV28,16,TRBJ2-2,-,TRBD2,TGTGCCAGCAGTTTATCCGGACTAGGGAACACCGGGGAGCTGTTTTTT,CASSLSGLGNTGELFF
TRBV6-5,14,TRBJ2-7,-,TRBD1,TGTGCCAGCAGTTACGGCCAGGGGGCTTACGAGCAGTACTTC,CASSYGQGAYEQYF
TRBV7-9,15,TRBJ2-5,-,TRBD1,TGTGCCAGCAGCCCAGACAGGGGGAGTTTGGAGACCCAGTACTTC,CASSPDRGSLETQYF
TRBV4-1,16,TRBJ2-7,-,TRBD2,TGCGCCAGCAGCCAAGGTAGCGGGGGGGCCTCCTACGAGCAGTACTTC,CASSQGSGGASYEQYF
TRBV9,14,TRBJ2-1,-,TRBD2,TGTGCCAGCAGCCCCATAGCGGGAGGGAATGAGCAGTTCTTC,CASSPIAGGNEQFF